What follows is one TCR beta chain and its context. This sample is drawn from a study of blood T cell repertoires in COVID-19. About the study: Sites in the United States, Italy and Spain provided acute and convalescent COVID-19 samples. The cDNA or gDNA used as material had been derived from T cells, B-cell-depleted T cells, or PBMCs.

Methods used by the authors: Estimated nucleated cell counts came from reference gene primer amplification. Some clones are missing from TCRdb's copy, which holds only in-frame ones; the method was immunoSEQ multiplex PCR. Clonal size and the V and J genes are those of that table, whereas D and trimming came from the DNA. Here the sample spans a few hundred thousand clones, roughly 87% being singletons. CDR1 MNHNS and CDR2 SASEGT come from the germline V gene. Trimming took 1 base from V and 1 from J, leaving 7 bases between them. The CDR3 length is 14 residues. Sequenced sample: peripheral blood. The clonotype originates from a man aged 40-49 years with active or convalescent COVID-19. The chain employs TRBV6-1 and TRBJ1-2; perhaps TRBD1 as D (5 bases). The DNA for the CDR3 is TGTGCCAGCAGTGAAGACAGGCTTAACTATGGCTACACCTTC. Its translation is CASSEDRLNYGYTF.